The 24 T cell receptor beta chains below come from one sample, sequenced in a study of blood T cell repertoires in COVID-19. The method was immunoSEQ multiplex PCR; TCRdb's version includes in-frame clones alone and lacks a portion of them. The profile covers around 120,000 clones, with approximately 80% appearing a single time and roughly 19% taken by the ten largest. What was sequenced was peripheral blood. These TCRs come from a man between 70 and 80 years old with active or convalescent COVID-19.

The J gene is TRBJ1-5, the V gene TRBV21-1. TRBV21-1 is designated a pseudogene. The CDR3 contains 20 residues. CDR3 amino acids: CASSGGNWEPPRDGNQPQHF. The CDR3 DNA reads TGTGCCAGCAGCGGAGGGAATTGGGAGCCCCCCAGGGACGGCAATCAGCCCCAGCATTTT.

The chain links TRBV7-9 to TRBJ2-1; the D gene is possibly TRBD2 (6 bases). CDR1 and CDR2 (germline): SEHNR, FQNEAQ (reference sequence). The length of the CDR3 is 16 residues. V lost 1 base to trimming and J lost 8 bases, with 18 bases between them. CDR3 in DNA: TGTGCCAGCAGCTTAGGAGGGTCCAGCCCGGGGGATGAGCAGTTCTTC. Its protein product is CASSLGGSSPGDEQFF.

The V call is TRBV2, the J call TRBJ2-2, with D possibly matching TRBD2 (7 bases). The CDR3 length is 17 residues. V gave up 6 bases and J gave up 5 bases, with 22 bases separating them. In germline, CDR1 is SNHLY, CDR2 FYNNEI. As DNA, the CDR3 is TGTGCCAGCAGCACCCCCCCGAGGGGGGGGAGGACCGGGGAGCTGTTTTTT. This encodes CASSTPPRGGRTGELFF. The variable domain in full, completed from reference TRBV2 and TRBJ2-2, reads EPEVTQTPSHQVTQMGQEVILRCVPISNHLYFYWYRQILGQKVEFLVSFYNNEISEKSEIFDDQFSVERPDGSNFTLKIRSTKLEDSAMYFCASSTPPRGGRTGELFFGEGSRLTVL.

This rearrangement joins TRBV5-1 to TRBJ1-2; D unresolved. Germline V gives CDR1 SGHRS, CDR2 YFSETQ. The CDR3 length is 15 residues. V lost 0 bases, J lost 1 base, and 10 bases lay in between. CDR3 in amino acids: CASSLGHQLNYGYTF. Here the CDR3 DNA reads TGCGCCAGCAGCTTGGGACATCAACTTAACTATGGCTACACCTTC.

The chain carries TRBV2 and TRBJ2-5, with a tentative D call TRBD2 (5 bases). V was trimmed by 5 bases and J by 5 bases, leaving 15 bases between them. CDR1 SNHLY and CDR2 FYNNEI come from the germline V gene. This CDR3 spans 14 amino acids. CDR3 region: CASSWTVEGETQYF. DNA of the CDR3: TGTGCCAGCAGTTGGACTGTGGAAGGGGAGACCCAGTACTTC.

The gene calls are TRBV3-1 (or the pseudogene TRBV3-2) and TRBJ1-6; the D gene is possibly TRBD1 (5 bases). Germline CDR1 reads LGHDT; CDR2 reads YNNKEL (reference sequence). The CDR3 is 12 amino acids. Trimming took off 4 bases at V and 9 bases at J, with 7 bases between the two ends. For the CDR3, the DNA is TGTGCCAGCAGCCTAGGGGTTTCACCCCTCCACTTT. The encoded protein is CASSLGVSPLHF.

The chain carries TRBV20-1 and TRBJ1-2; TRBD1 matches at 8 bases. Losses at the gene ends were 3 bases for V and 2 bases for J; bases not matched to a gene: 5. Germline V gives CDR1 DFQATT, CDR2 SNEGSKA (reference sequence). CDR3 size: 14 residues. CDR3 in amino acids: CSASSQGGNYGYTF. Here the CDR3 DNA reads TGCAGTGCTAGTTCACAGGGGGGAAACTATGGCTACACCTTC.

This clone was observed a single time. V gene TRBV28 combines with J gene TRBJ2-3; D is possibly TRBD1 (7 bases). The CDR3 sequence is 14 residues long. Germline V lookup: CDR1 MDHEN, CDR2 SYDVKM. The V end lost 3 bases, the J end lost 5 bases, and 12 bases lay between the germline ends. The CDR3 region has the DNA TGTGCCAGCAGTTTGGCAGGGGGGATAGATACGCAGTATTTT. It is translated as CASSLAGGIDTQYF.

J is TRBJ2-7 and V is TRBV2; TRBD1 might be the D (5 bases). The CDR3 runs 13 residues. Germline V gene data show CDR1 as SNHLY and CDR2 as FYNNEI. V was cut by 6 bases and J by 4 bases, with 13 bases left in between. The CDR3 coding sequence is TGTGCCAGCAGGTTGGGGCCCTTATACGAGCAGTACTTC. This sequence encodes CASRLGPLYEQYF.

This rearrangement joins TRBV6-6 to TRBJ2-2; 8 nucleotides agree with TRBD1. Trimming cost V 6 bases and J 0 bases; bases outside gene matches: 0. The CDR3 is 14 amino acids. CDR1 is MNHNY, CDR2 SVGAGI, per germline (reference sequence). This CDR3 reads CASRGQANTGELFF. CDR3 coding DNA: TGTGCCAGCAGGGGACAGGCGAACACCGGGGAGCTGTTTTTT.

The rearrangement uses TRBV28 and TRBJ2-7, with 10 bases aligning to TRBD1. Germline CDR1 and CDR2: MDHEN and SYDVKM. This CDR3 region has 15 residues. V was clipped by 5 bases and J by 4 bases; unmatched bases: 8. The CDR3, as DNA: TGTGCCAGCAGTCCCCTGGGACAGGGGACGTACGAGCAGTACTTC. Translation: CASSPLGQGTYEQYF.

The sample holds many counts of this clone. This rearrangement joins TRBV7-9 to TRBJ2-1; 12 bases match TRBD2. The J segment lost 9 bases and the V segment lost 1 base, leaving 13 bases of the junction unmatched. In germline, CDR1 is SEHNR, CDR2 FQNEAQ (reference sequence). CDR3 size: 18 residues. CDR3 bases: TGTGCCAGCAGCTTAGGAACGTCTAGCGGGAGGGCAGTTGGTGAGCAGTTCTTC. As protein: CASSLGTSSGRAVGEQFF.

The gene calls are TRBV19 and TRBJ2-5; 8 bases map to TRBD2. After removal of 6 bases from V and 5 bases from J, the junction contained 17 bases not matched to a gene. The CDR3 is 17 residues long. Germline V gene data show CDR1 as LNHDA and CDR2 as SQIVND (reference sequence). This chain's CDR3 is CASSTRGGAGVGETQYF. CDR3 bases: TGTGCCAGTAGCACCCGCGGGGGAGCGGGAGTTGGTGAGACCCAGTACTTC.

The CDR3, as DNA: TGTGGGGGAGGCTATAGCAATCAGCCCCAGCATTTT. This gives the protein CGGGYSNQPQHF. The rearrangement uses TRBV6-5 and TRBJ1-5, with D unresolved. CDR1 and CDR2 (germline): MNHEY, SVGAGI. This CDR3 spans 12 amino acids.

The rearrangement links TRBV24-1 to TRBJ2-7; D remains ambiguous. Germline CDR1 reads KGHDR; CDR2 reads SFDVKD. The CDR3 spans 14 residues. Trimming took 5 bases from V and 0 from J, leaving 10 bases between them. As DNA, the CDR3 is TGTGCCACCAGTGCCCAACGCGACTCCTACGAGCAGTACTTC. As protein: CATSAQRDSYEQYF.

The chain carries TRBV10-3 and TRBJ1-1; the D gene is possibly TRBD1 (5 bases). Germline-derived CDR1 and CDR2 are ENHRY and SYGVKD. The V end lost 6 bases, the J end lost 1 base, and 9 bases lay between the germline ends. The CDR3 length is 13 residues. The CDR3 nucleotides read TGTGCCATCAGGCCCACAGGGAACACTGAAGCTTTCTTT. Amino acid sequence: CAIRPTGNTEAFF.

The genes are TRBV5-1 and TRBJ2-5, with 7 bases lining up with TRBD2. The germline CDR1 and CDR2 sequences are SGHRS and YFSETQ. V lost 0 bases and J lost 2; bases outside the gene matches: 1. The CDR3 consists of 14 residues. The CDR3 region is CASSLGSGQETQYF. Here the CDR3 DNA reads TGCGCCAGCAGCTTGGGTAGCGGGCAAGAGACCCAGTACTTC. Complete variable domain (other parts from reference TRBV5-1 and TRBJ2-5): KAGVTQTPRYLIKTRGQQVTLSCSPISGHRSVSWYQQTPGQGLQFLFEYFSETQRNKGNFPGRFSGRQFSNSRSEMNVSTLELGDSALYLCASSLGSGQETQYFGPGTRLLVL.

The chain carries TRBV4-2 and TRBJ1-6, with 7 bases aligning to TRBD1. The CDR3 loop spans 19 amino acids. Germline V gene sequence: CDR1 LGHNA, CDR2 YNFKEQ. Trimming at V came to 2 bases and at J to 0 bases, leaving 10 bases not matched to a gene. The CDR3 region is CASSQSGGSGSSYNSPLHF. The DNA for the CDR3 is TGTGCCAGCAGCCAATCAGGGGGATCGGGGAGCTCCTATAATTCACCCCTCCACTTT.

CDR3 protein: CASSLDRGYEQYF. CDR3 nucleotide sequence: TGCGCCAGCAGCTTGGACAGGGGCTACGAGCAGTACTTC. The chain has TRBV5-1 and TRBJ2-7, with TRBD1 identical over 7 bases. Germline lookup yields CDR1 SGHRS and CDR2 YFSETQ. Trimming removed 0 bases from V and 3 bases from J; junction bases left unmatched: 0. This CDR3 is 13 amino acids long.

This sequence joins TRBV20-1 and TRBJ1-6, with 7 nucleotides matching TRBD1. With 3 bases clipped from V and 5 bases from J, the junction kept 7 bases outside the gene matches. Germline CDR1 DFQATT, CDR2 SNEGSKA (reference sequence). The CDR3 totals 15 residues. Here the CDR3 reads CSASYQGQNNSPLHF. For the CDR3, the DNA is TGCAGTGCTAGTTATCAGGGACAGAATAATTCACCCCTCCACTTT.

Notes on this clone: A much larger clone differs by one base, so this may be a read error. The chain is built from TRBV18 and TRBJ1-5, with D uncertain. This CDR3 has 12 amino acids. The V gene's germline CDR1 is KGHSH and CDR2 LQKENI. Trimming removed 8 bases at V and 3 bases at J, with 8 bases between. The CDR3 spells CASKGDNQPQHF. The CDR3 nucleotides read TGTGCCAGCAAGGGAGACAATCAGCCCCAGCATTTT. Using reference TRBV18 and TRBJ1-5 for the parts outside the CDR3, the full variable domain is NAGVMQNPRHLVRRRGQEARLRCSPMKGHSHVYWYRQLPEEGLKFMVYLQKENIIDESGMPKERFSAEFPKEGPSILRIQQVVRGDSAAYFCASKGDNQPQHFGDGTRLSIL.

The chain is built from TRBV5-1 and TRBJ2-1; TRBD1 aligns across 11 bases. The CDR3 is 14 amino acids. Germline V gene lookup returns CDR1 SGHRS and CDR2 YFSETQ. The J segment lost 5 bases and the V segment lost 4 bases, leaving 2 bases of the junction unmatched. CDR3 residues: CASSPGQGDNEQFF. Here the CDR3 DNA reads TGCGCCAGCAGCCCGGGACAGGGGGACAATGAGCAGTTCTTC.

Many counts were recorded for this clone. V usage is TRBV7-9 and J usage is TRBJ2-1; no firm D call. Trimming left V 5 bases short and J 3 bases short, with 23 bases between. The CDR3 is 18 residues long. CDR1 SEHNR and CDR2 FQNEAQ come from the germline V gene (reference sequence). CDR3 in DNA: TGTGCCAGCAGCCCCCAAGGCGCTTTGAGCTCGGGCTACAATGAGCAGTTCTTC. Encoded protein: CASSPQGALSSGYNEQFF.

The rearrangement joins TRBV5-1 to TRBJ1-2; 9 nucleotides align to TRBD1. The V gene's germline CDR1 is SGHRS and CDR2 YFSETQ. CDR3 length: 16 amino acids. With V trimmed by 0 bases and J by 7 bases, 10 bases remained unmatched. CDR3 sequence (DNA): TGCGCCAGCAGCTTGGCCTTTAACAGGGGGCTCTCTGGCTACACCTTC. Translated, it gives CASSLAFNRGLSGYTF.